The 3 T cell receptor beta chains below all came from one sample that was sequenced in a study of T-cell reconstitution after alpha-beta-depleted transplantation in children. TCRbeta library preparation incorporated unique molecular identifiers. Via MiXCR, TCRdb re-called the PCR reads, giving one row per CDR3 protein. Of roughly 150,000 distinct CDR3 sequences in the sample, over 8.5% were seen once. The specimen comprised PBMCs, sampled before TCRalphabeta/CD19-depleted stem cell transplant. These receptor sequences come from a boy aged 2 to 10 with acute myeloid leukemia, due to receive a stem cell transplant.

The V call is TRBV15, the J call TRBJ2-7; 7 bases match TRBD2. The germline V gene encodes CDR1 LNHNV and CDR2 YYDKDF (reference sequence). The CDR3 consists of 13 residues. J lost 2 bases, V lost 3 bases, and 1 base had no gene match. The chain's CDR3 is CATSSGGTYEQYF. Written as DNA, the CDR3 is TGTGCCACCAGCAGCGGGGGGACCTACGAGCAGTACTTC.

This clonotype was seen many times. The chain joins TRBV27 to TRBJ2-3; 8 nucleotides line up with TRBD2. This CDR3 has 13 amino acids. Trimming removed 6 bases from V and 6 bases from J; junction bases left unmatched: 5. Per germline, CDR1 MNHEY and CDR2 SMNVEV (reference sequence). The CDR3 nucleotides are TGTGCCAGCAGCCGCGGGAGGCAGGATACGCAGTATTTT. It translates to CASSRGRQDTQYF.

This clonotype was seen repeatedly, ten times or more. This sequence joins TRBV7-8 and TRBJ1-5, with D uncertain. The germline V gene has CDR1 SGHVS and CDR2 FQNEAQ. The V and J ends lost 4 bases and 5 bases respectively, with 21 bases between them. The CDR3 has 17 amino acids. CDR3 residues: CASSSRFPRGSDQPQHF. The CDR3 nucleotides are TGTGCCAGCAGCTCGCGATTCCCTCGCGGGAGCGATCAGCCCCAGCATTTT. The full variable domain, its missing parts supplied by reference TRBV7-8 and TRBJ1-5, is GAGVSQSPRYKVAKRGQDVALRCDPISGHVSLFWYQQALGQGPEFLTYFQNEAQLDKSGLPSDRFFAERPEGSVSTLKIQRTQQEDSAVYLCASSSRFPRGSDQPQHFGDGTRLSIL.